The present T cell receptor beta chain was sequenced within a study of blood T cell repertoires in COVID-19. Study summary: Spain, Italy and the United States supplied samples that represented acute and convalescent COVID-19. PBMCs, B-cell-depleted T cells, or T cells were the source of the cDNA or gDNA that made up the material.

The CDR3 contains 15 residues. J gave up 4 bases and V 0 bases, and 6 bases lay outside the gene matches. Germline V gives CDR1 SGHKS, CDR2 YYEKEE (reference sequence). Under the authors' procedure: Counts of nucleated cells, estimated from reference gene primer amplification, were obtained. Clones were sequenced by immunoSEQ multiplex PCR, and TCRdb holds only the in-frame ones, with some missing. The V and J calls and the clone size are those of that table, but D and trimming were determined from the DNA. In the table there are about 130,000 clones, roughly 80% of which are singletons. V usage is TRBV5-5 and J usage is TRBJ2-7; 8 bases match TRBD1. The sequencing input was peripheral blood. The clonotype was recovered from a woman aged 50 to 60 with acute or convalescent COVID-19. The CDR3 coding sequence is TGTGCCAGCAGCTTGGTGTCCGGGACAGGTTACGAGCAGTACTTC. It is translated as CASSLVSGTGYEQYF.